These 22 T cell receptor beta chains share one sample of origin, sequenced in a study of shared clonotypes between healthy human individuals. Terminally differentiated effector memory CD45RA+ cells were excluded by CCR7 positive selection of CD45RO-negative cells. The method was immunoSEQ multiplex PCR; TCRdb's version includes in-frame clones alone and lacks a portion of them. This sample has approximately 1.9 million clones, with around 93% found just once. Sequenced: naive CD8+ T cells from PBMCs. The source of these receptors is a young man in good health. Some clones in this sample may be carry-over from other donors' samples.

V usage is TRBV9 and J usage is TRBJ1-6, with no clear D. V dropped 3 bases and J dropped 6 bases, with 16 bases sitting between them. CDR3 length: 16 amino acids. Germline V lookup: CDR1 SGDLS, CDR2 YYNGEE. The CDR3 sequence: CASSATASWGNSPLHF. The CDR3 coding sequence is TGTGCCAGCAGCGCCACAGCTTCCTGGGGTAATTCACCCCTCCACTTT.

This chain links TRBV29-1 with TRBJ2-1, with TRBD2 as a possible D gene (7 bases). V gave up 5 bases and J gave up 8 bases, with 16 bases separating them. Germline V gene lookup returns CDR1 SQVTM and CDR2 ANQGSEA. The CDR3 has 13 residues. The CDR3 DNA is TGCAGCGTTCAAGGGGGGGGAGGATATGAGCAGTTCTTC. It is translated as CSVQGGGGYEQFF.

The V call is TRBV4-2, the J call TRBJ2-1; D is perhaps TRBD2 (6 bases). CDR1 is LGHNA, CDR2 YNFKEQ, per germline. V dropped 0 bases and J dropped 5 bases, with 14 bases sitting between them. This CDR3 region has 16 residues. The CDR3 sequence is CASSQDRIAANNEQFF. The CDR3 DNA is TGTGCCAGCAGCCAAGATCGAATAGCGGCGAACAATGAGCAGTTCTTC.

The genes are TRBV28 and TRBJ2-2, with TRBD1 matching 7 bases. V trimming: 5 bases; J trimming: 5 bases; junction bases outside the gene matches: 17. Germline V gene sequence: CDR1 MDHEN, CDR2 SYDVKM. CDR3 size: 18 residues. DNA of the CDR3: TGTGCCAGCAGTAATATGGACAGGTCTTCTTGGCGGACCGGGGAGCTGTTTTTT. This translates into CASSNMDRSSWRTGELFF.

A note on this clone: Other DNA variants within this sample encode the same CDR3. V usage is TRBV19 and J usage is TRBJ2-7; no clear D. The germline CDR1 and CDR2 sequences are LNHDA and SQIVND (reference sequence). The CDR3 spans 13 residues. V lost 2 bases and J 3 bases, leaving 8 bases between the germline ends. CDR3 in DNA: TGTGCCAGTAGTATACAGGTAGACTACGAGCAGTACTTC. Encoded protein: CASSIQVDYEQYF.

V gene TRBV15 combines with J gene TRBJ1-3; D unclear. Looked up from germline, CDR1 is LNHNV and CDR2 is YYDKDF (reference sequence). V was cut by 0 bases and J by 2 bases, with 11 bases left in between. CDR3 length: 16 amino acids. The CDR3 DNA is TGTGCCACCAGCAGAGAGCCAGGCACTGCTGGAAACACCATATATTTT. This codes for CATSREPGTAGNTIYF. Complete variable domain (other parts from reference TRBV15 and TRBJ1-3): DAMVIQNPRYQVTQFGKPVTLSCSQTLNHNVMYWYQQKSSQAPKLLFHYYDKDFNNEADTPDNFQSRRPNTSFCFLDIRSPGLGDTAMYLCATSREPGTAGNTIYFGEGSWLTVV.

The chain recombines TRBV4-1 with TRBJ2-2; D is possibly TRBD2 (6 bases). This CDR3 region has 13 residues. Trimming took 8 bases from V and 5 from J, leaving 12 bases between them. Germline CDR1 MGHRA, CDR2 YSYEKL. The CDR3 is CASRERSTGELFF. For the CDR3, the DNA is TGCGCCAGCCGGGAGCGTTCGACCGGGGAGCTGTTTTTT.

V usage is TRBV29-1 and J usage is TRBJ2-2; unclear D gene. The V and J ends lost 6 bases and 2 bases respectively, with 10 bases between them. CDR1 SQVTM and CDR2 ANQGSEA come from the germline V gene. The CDR3 consists of 13 residues. Here the CDR3 reads CSVADTNTGELFF. The CDR3 region has the DNA TGCAGCGTAGCTGACACAAACACCGGGGAGCTGTTTTTT.

The chain recombines TRBV11-2 with TRBJ2-3; no definite D call. This CDR3 has 14 amino acids. Trimming took 1 base from V and 0 from J, leaving 5 bases between them. Per the germline V gene, CDR1 is SGHAT and CDR2 is FQNNGV. CDR3 amino acids: CASSLGYSTDTQYF. DNA of the CDR3: TGTGCCAGCAGCTTAGGGTACAGCACAGATACGCAGTATTTT. Using reference TRBV11-2 and TRBJ2-3 for the parts outside the CDR3, the full variable domain is EAGVAQSPRYKIIEKRQSVAFWCNPISGHATLYWYQQILGQGPKLLIQFQNNGVVDDSQLPKDRFSAERLKGVDSTLKIQPAKLEDSAVYLCASSLGYSTDTQYFGPGTRLTVL.

This chain joins TRBV5-1 and TRBJ2-6; weak D call: TRBD2 (6 bases). Germline assignment: CDR1 SGHRS and CDR2 YFSETQ. Deletions cut 0 bases from V and 3 bases from J, with 13 bases between. The CDR3 length is 17 residues. CDR3 nucleotide sequence: TGCGCCAGCAGCTTGGATCCGGGAGTGATTGGGGCCAACGTCCTGACTTTC. Its translation is CASSLDPGVIGANVLTF.

Here the CDR3 reads CATQGPHEQYF. CDR3 bases: TGTGCCACCCAGGGCCCCCACGAGCAGTACTTC. The gene calls are TRBV2 and TRBJ2-7; possibly TRBD1 for D (5 bases). The CDR3 loop spans 11 amino acids. Between the trimmed V and J ends, which lost 10 bases and 5 bases, there was a span of 12 bases. The germline V gene has CDR1 SNHLY and CDR2 FYNNEI.

V and J are TRBV19 and TRBJ1-4; D uncertain. The V end lost 6 bases, the J end lost 0 bases, and 14 bases lay between the germline ends. The CDR3 consists of 16 residues. Germline CDR1 LNHDA, CDR2 SQIVND (reference sequence). This CDR3 reads CASSLEGIATNEKLFF. The DNA for the CDR3 is TGTGCCAGTAGCTTAGAGGGAATTGCAACTAATGAAAAACTGTTTTTT. Drawing the rest from reference TRBV19 and TRBJ1-4, the complete variable domain is DGGITQSPKYLFRKEGQNVTLSCEQNLNHDAMYWYRQDPGQGLRLIYYSQIVNDFQKGDIAEGYSVSREKKESFPLTVTSAQKNPTAFYLCASSLEGIATNEKLFFGSGTQLSVL.

The chain uses TRBV9 and TRBJ1-2; perhaps TRBD1 as D (5 bases). V gave up 4 bases and J gave up 4 bases, with 20 bases separating them. Germline V gene data show CDR1 as SGDLS and CDR2 as YYNGEE. The CDR3 consists of 16 residues. CDR3 coding DNA: TGTGCCAGCAGCCCCGGGTTGGCGGGACCCACCTATGGCTACACCTTC. It is translated as CASSPGLAGPTYGYTF.

The chain is built from TRBV30 and TRBJ1-4; 9 bases map to TRBD1. Germline-derived CDR1 and CDR2 are GTSNPN and SVGIG (reference sequence). This CDR3 comprises 17 residues. With V trimmed by 5 bases and J by 6 bases, 16 bases remained unmatched. This chain's CDR3 is CAWSIYRGQSVYEKLFF. Written as DNA, the CDR3 is TGTGCCTGGTCCATATACAGGGGGCAGTCGGTCTATGAAAAACTGTTTTTT.

This chain links TRBV5-5 with TRBJ2-7; D possibly corresponds to TRBD2 (7 bases). Trimming left V 6 bases short and J 4 bases short, with 11 bases between. CDR3 length equals 12 residues. CDR1 and CDR2 (germline): SGHKS, YYEKEE (reference sequence). In DNA form, the CDR3 reads TGTGCCAGCAAGGGGGGGAGTTACGAGCAGTACTTC. Translating it yields CASKGGSYEQYF.

About this clone itself: Distinct nucleotide sequences in the sample also encode this CDR3. The CDR3 bases are TGTGCCAGCAGCGTAGGTGCCGGGAGCTCCTACGAGCAGTACTTC. Its translation: CASSVGAGSSYEQYF. J is TRBJ2-7 and V is TRBV9; a possible D gene is TRBD2 (6 bases). The CDR3 length is 15 residues. CDR1 and CDR2 from the germline V gene are SGDLS and YYNGEE. The ends were cut back, 0 bases at V and 0 bases at J, with 10 bases in the middle. The entire variable domain, with the rest obtained from reference TRBV9 and TRBJ2-7, is as follows: DSGVTQTPKHLITATGQRVTLRCSPRSGDLSVYWYQQSLDQGLQFLIQYYNGEERAKGNILERFSAQQFPDLHSELNLSSLELGDSALYFCASSVGAGSSYEQYFGPGTRLTVT.

The genes are TRBV30 and TRBJ1-5, with D maybe TRBD1 (5 bases). Germline-derived CDR1 and CDR2 are GTSNPN and SVGIG (reference sequence). The CDR3 spans 13 residues. The V and J ends lost 2 bases and 3 bases respectively, with 8 bases between them. DNA for the CDR3: TGTGCCTGGAGTTGGGGCTACAATCAGCCCCAGCATTTT. Translation gives CAWSWGYNQPQHF.

This chain links TRBV27 with TRBJ1-5, with TRBD1 identical over 8 bases. Germline trimming cut 4 bases from V and 7 bases from J; bases unmatched to any gene: 12. CDR3 length: 16 amino acids. Per the germline V gene, CDR1 is MNHEY and CDR2 is SMNVEV (reference sequence). The CDR3 is CASSSPLGQGGQPQHF. For the CDR3, the DNA is TGTGCCAGCAGTTCGCCCCTCGGACAGGGCGGCCAGCCCCAGCATTTT.

This sequence joins TRBV29-1 and TRBJ1-1, with a weak D call TRBD1 (5 bases). V gave up 6 bases and J gave up 4 bases, with 15 bases separating them. This CDR3 region has 13 residues. Germline CDR1 and CDR2: SQVTM and ANQGSEA. The CDR3 bases are TGCAGCGTGCCGGGACCCCGGAGCACTGAAGCTTTCTTT. Protein: CSVPGPRSTEAFF.

The chain couples TRBV19 to TRBJ2-7, with 9 bases matching TRBD2. This CDR3 has 14 residues. V trimming: 5 bases; J trimming: 5 bases; junction bases outside the gene matches: 7. Germline CDR1 reads LNHDA; CDR2 reads SQIVND (reference sequence). The CDR3 here is CASSGSGGPHEQYF. For the CDR3, the DNA is TGTGCCAGTAGTGGTAGCGGGGGCCCCCACGAGCAGTACTTC.

The chain joins TRBV6-1 to TRBJ2-7; possible D gene TRBD2, 6 bases. Trimming took off 6 bases at V and 0 bases at J, with 15 bases between the two ends. CDR1 and CDR2 (germline): MNHNS, SASEGT. CDR3 length equals 15 residues. DNA for the CDR3: TGTGCCAGCAGCCCAGCGGGCCTAGGCTCCTACGAGCAGTACTTC. Its translation: CASSPAGLGSYEQYF.

The genes are TRBV30 and TRBJ1-1, with 7 bases matching TRBD1. With 7 bases clipped from V and 5 bases from J, the junction kept 13 bases outside the gene matches. Germline V lookup: CDR1 GTSNPN, CDR2 SVGIG (reference sequence). The CDR3 is 14 amino acids. CDR3 amino acids: CASLICDRDTEAFF. The CDR3 region has the DNA TGTGCCTCCCTTATCTGTGACAGGGATACTGAAGCTTTCTTT.